These 2 T cell receptor beta chains originate from one sample sequenced in a study of T-cell reconstitution after alpha-beta-depleted transplantation in children. Unique molecular identifiers were built into the TCRbeta library. TCRdb itself ran the PCR reads through MiXCR, one entry per CDR3 protein. Of over 450,000 distinct CDR3 sequences listed, roughly 10% are singletons. The sample in question was PBMCs, obtained before TCRalphabeta/CD19-depleted stem cell transplant. The receptor set was obtained from a child aged 2-9 years with inherited bone marrow failure, due to receive a stem cell transplant.

As regards this clonotype: Given a much more abundant clone one base away, this may be a read error. The chain links TRBV4-3 to TRBJ2-1; D uncertain. Germline loops: CDR1 LGHNA, CDR2 YSLEER. The CDR3 consists of 15 residues. The CDR3 loop reads CASSPRTKSYNDQFF. The CDR3 DNA reads as TGCGCCAGCAGCCCGCGCACCAAGTCCTACAATGACCAGTTCTTC.

The V gene is TRBV19, the J gene TRBJ1-5, with a tentative D call TRBD1 (5 bases). CDR3 length: 13 amino acids. Per germline, CDR1 LNHDA and CDR2 SQIVND (reference sequence). Deletions cut 7 bases from V and 6 bases from J, with 13 bases between. CDR3: CASTQGAGQPQHF. The CDR3 nucleotides read TGTGCCAGTACCCAGGGAGCGGGTCAGCCCCAGCATTTT.